This entry is about one T cell receptor beta chain. Germline V lookup: CDR1 SEHNR, CDR2 FQNEAQ (reference sequence). V shed 5 bases and J shed 8 bases, with 21 bases lying between them. This CDR3 region has 15 residues. This record belongs to a study of human T cells and chemical hapten exposure. TCRdb reprocessed the RACE reads with MiXCR, giving one entry per CDR3 protein. Of 60,000 to 80,000 distinct CDR3 sequences listed, around 6.6% are singletons. This sample's time point: pre-sensitization, week 0. Treatment denoted: therapeutic diphenylcyclopropenone sensitization with weekly scalp DPC. Sequenced material: whole blood, taken in connection with sensitization to the hapten diphenylcyclopropenone (DPC). The clonotype was recovered from a woman under 40 with alopecia areata. Some clones in this sample may be carry-over from other donors' samples. The chain links TRBV7-9 to TRBJ1-2; the D is unclear. The CDR3 reads CASSGVGDWAEGYTF. The DNA for the CDR3 is TGTGCCAGCAGCGGGGTTGGAGACTGGGCTGAGGGCTACACCTTC.